The rows below give T cell receptor beta chains drawn from one sample of a study of shared clonotypes between healthy human individuals. Only in-frame clones appear in the TCRdb table, and some are missing; sequencing was by immunoSEQ multiplex PCR. The sample holds around 940,000 clones, approximately 80% seen once. Sequencing used memory CD4+ T cells sorted from blood. The receptors stem from a man younger than 30 in good health. CDR3s include the opening cysteine and the closing phenylalanine or tryptophan. D genes are given only for firm matches. Clone size, where shown, is once, few, many, or a class for clones that have expanded.

abundance: -
j_gene: TRBJ2-5
d_gene: TRBD2
v_gene: TRBV5-6
CDR3aa: CASSETSGRAEETQYF
CDR3nt: TGTGCCAGCAGCGAGACTAGCGGGAGGGCGGAAGAGACCCAGTACTTC

abundance: -
j_gene: TRBJ1-2
d_gene: -
v_gene: TRBV4-3
CDR3aa: CASSQDRDYGYTF
CDR3nt: TGCGCCAGCAGCCAAGATCGGGACTATGGCTACACCTTC

abundance: -
j_gene: TRBJ2-3
d_gene: -
v_gene: TRBV4-1
CDR3aa: CASSRLGSARTDTQYF
CDR3nt: TGCGCCAGCAGCCGCCTTGGGAGCGCCCGCACAGATACGCAGTATTTT

abundance: many
j_gene: TRBJ2-2
d_gene: TRBD2
v_gene: TRBV4-1
CDR3aa: CASSQGGLAGVGTGELFF
CDR3nt: TGCGCCAGCAGCCAAGGGGGACTAGCGGGAGTGGGCACCGGGGAGCTGTTTTTT

abundance: -
j_gene: TRBJ2-7
d_gene: -
v_gene: TRBV6-5
CDR3aa: CASSYYQRSYEQYF
CDR3nt: TGTGCCAGCAGTTACTATCAGCGTTCCTACGAGCAGTACTTC

abundance: -
j_gene: TRBJ1-6
d_gene: -
v_gene: TRBV18
CDR3aa: CASSPKADYNSPLHF
CDR3nt: TGTGCCAGCTCACCAAAGGCTGATTATAATTCACCCCTCCACTTT

abundance: -
j_gene: TRBJ2-5
d_gene: TRBD2
v_gene: TRBV7-6
CDR3aa: CASSSFILAGVGETQYF
CDR3nt: TGTGCCAGCAGCTCCTTCATTTTAGCGGGAGTGGGAGAGACCCAGTACTTC

abundance: few
j_gene: TRBJ2-3
d_gene: -
v_gene: TRBV5-4
CDR3aa: CASSNPRGADTQYF
CDR3nt: TGTGCCAGCAGCAATCCAAGGGGTGCAGATACGCAGTATTTT

abundance: -
j_gene: TRBJ2-1
d_gene: TRBD2
v_gene: TRBV5-1
CDR3aa: CASSFSVAGGYNEQFF
CDR3nt: TGCGCCAGCAGCTTTTCTGTAGCGGGGGGTTACAATGAGCAGTTCTTC

abundance: few
j_gene: TRBJ2-7
d_gene: -
v_gene: TRBV30
CDR3aa: CAWSFSPSYEQYF
CDR3nt: TGTGCCTGGAGCTTTTCCCCCTCTTACGAGCAGTACTTC

abundance: -
j_gene: TRBJ2-1
d_gene: TRBD2
v_gene: TRBV4-2
CDR3aa: CASSQGTSGSESHNEQFF
CDR3nt: TGTGCCAGCAGCCAAGGGACTAGCGGGTCCGAGAGTCACAATGAGCAGTTCTTC

abundance: -
j_gene: TRBJ1-4
d_gene: -
v_gene: TRBV18
CDR3aa: CASSPSSPPKLFF
CDR3nt: TGTGCCAGCTCCCCAAGTTCCCCTCCAAAACTGTTTTTT

abundance: -
j_gene: TRBJ2-7
d_gene: TRBD2
v_gene: TRBV5-5
CDR3aa: CASSLGTSGPYEQYF
CDR3nt: TGTGCCAGCAGCTTAGGGACTAGCGGTCCCTACGAGCAGTACTTC

abundance: -
j_gene: TRBJ1-1
d_gene: TRBD1
v_gene: TRBV7-2
CDR3aa: CASSPGSFRGLTEAFF
CDR3nt: TGTGCCAGCAGCCCAGGGAGTTTCAGGGGGTTGACTGAAGCTTTCTTT

abundance: many
j_gene: TRBJ2-5
d_gene: -
v_gene: TRBV6-1
CDR3aa: CASSELGETQYF
CDR3nt: TGTGCCAGCAGTGAATTGGGGGAGACCCAGTACTTC

abundance: few
j_gene: TRBJ2-7
d_gene: TRBD1
v_gene: TRBV7-3
CDR3aa: CASSFSGTGADEQYF
CDR3nt: TGTGCCAGCAGCTTCAGCGGCACAGGGGCCGACGAGCAGTACTTC

abundance: -
j_gene: TRBJ2-7
d_gene: -
v_gene: TRBV7-9
CDR3aa: CASSLQHLPYEQYF
CDR3nt: TGTGCCAGCAGCTTACAGCATTTACCCTACGAGCAGTACTTC

abundance: -
j_gene: TRBJ2-1
d_gene: -
v_gene: TRBV5-6
CDR3aa: CASSSGRETNEQFF
CDR3nt: TGTGCCAGCAGCAGCGGCAGGGAGACGAATGAGCAGTTCTTC

abundance: few
j_gene: TRBJ1-5
d_gene: -
v_gene: TRBV13
CDR3aa: CASSLGRTWSNQPQHF
CDR3nt: TGTGCCAGCAGCTTAGGTAGGACTTGGAGCAATCAGCCCCAGCATTTT

abundance: -
j_gene: TRBJ2-2
d_gene: -
v_gene: TRBV20-1
CDR3aa: CSLLNTGELFF
CDR3nt: TGCAGTCTATTGAACACCGGGGAGCTGTTTTTT

abundance: -
j_gene: TRBJ2-1
d_gene: TRBD2
v_gene: TRBV9
CDR3aa: CASSVTGRNEQFF
CDR3nt: TGTGCCAGCAGCGTAACCGGGAGGAATGAGCAGTTCTTC

abundance: -
j_gene: TRBJ2-1
d_gene: TRBD2
v_gene: TRBV6-1
CDR3aa: CASSDLIGTSGRNEQFF
CDR3nt: TGTGCCAGCAGTGATCTCATTGGGACTAGCGGGCGGAATGAGCAGTTCTTC

abundance: -
j_gene: TRBJ1-1
d_gene: -
v_gene: TRBV7-9
CDR3aa: CASSLGASQNTEAFF
CDR3nt: TGTGCCAGCAGCTTAGGGGCATCCCAGAACACTGAAGCTTTCTTT

abundance: few
j_gene: TRBJ1-1
d_gene: TRBD1
v_gene: TRBV2
CDR3aa: CASSEPQGADTEAFF
CDR3nt: TGTGCCAGCAGTGAACCACAGGGGGCGGACACTGAAGCTTTCTTT

abundance: -
j_gene: TRBJ2-6
d_gene: -
v_gene: TRBV29-1
CDR3aa: CSVGGSSGANVLTF
CDR3nt: TGCAGCGTTGGAGGTAGCTCTGGGGCCAACGTCCTGACTTTC

abundance: -
j_gene: TRBJ1-4
d_gene: TRBD1
v_gene: TRBV29-1
CDR3aa: CSVEDRGSNEKLFF
CDR3nt: TGCAGCGTTGAAGACAGGGGGAGTAATGAAAAACTGTTTTTT

abundance: -
j_gene: TRBJ1-1
d_gene: -
v_gene: TRBV9
CDR3aa: CASSVGGISTEAFF
CDR3nt: TGTGCCAGCAGCGTAGGAGGGATTAGCACTGAAGCTTTCTTT

abundance: -
j_gene: TRBJ1-6
d_gene: -
v_gene: TRBV9
CDR3aa: CASSFRDQDSPLHF
CDR3nt: TGTGCCAGCAGCTTCCGGGACCAGGATTCACCCCTCCACTTT

abundance: -
j_gene: TRBJ1-2
d_gene: -
v_gene: TRBV30
CDR3aa: CAWSVPKNYGYTF
CDR3nt: TGTGCCTGGAGTGTCCCCAAGAACTATGGCTACACCTTC

abundance: -
j_gene: TRBJ1-1
d_gene: TRBD1
v_gene: TRBV6-5
CDR3aa: CASNQGVGAFF
CDR3nt: TGTGCCAGCAACCAGGGGGTGGGGGCTTTCTTT

abundance: few
j_gene: TRBJ2-5
d_gene: TRBD1
v_gene: TRBV7-8
CDR3aa: CASSYGTGDQETQYF
CDR3nt: TGTGCCAGCAGCTACGGGACAGGTGACCAAGAGACCCAGTACTTC

abundance: -
j_gene: TRBJ2-2
d_gene: -
v_gene: TRBV5-1
CDR3aa: CASSFPEPNTGELFF
CDR3nt: TGCGCCAGCAGCTTTCCGGAGCCGAACACCGGGGAGCTGTTTTTT

abundance: -
j_gene: TRBJ2-6
d_gene: TRBD1
v_gene: TRBV5-4
CDR3aa: CASRSGQGVVLSGANVLTF
CDR3nt: TGTGCCAGCAGGTCAGGACAGGGAGTAGTTTTGTCTGGGGCCAACGTCCTGACTTTC

abundance: once
j_gene: TRBJ1-6
d_gene: -
v_gene: TRBV2
CDR3aa: CASSEGHPPSPLHF
CDR3nt: TGTGCCAGCAGTGAAGGGCACCCCCCATCACCCCTCCACTTT

abundance: -
j_gene: TRBJ2-5
d_gene: TRBD2
v_gene: TRBV16
CDR3aa: CASSQSRGGPETQYF
CDR3nt: TGTGCCAGCAGCCAATCTCGGGGGGGCCCAGAGACCCAGTACTTC

abundance: -
j_gene: TRBJ2-5
d_gene: TRBD1
v_gene: TRBV2
CDR3aa: CASSPDRGSQETQYF
CDR3nt: TGTGCCAGCAGTCCCGACAGGGGAAGCCAAGAGACCCAGTACTTC

abundance: -
j_gene: TRBJ2-3
d_gene: -
v_gene: TRBV30
CDR3aa: CAWKSRGASTDTQYF
CDR3nt: TGTGCCTGGAAATCCCGGGGGGCAAGTACAGATACGCAGTATTTT

abundance: -
j_gene: TRBJ2-4
d_gene: -
v_gene: TRBV11-1
CDR3aa: CASSRSELGKNIQYF
CDR3nt: TGTGCCAGCAGCCGGAGCGAGCTTGGCAAAAACATTCAGTACTTC

abundance: -
j_gene: TRBJ2-7
d_gene: TRBD1
v_gene: TRBV5-4
CDR3aa: CASSLIQGASEQYF
CDR3nt: TGTGCCAGCAGCTTGATTCAGGGGGCGAGCGAGCAGTACTTC

abundance: -
j_gene: TRBJ2-4
d_gene: -
v_gene: TRBV9
CDR3aa: CAITQRATPRDIQYF
CDR3nt: TGTGCCATCACACAGCGGGCCACCCCAAGGGACATTCAGTACTTC

abundance: -
j_gene: TRBJ1-6
d_gene: -
v_gene: TRBV13
CDR3aa: CASSLGQNSPLHF
CDR3nt: TGTGCCAGCAGCTTAGGACAGAATTCACCCCTCCACTTT